This TCR beta chain came from a study of T cell repertoires in cytomegalovirus infection. V was shortened by 4 bases and J by 10 bases, with 24 bases between the two germline ends. Germline CDR1 SGDLS, CDR2 YYNGEE. This CDR3 spans 17 amino acids. Study observations and caveats: Summed public TCR beta family frequency identified CMV carriers bearing the relevant HLA. Ex vivo responses were dominated by HLA-C-restricted CMV-specific TCR beta clonotypes.

Concerning this clonotype: Its antigen is not identified.

TCRdb ran MiXCR on the reads and lists one entry per CDR3 protein. The sample records 450,000 to 550,000 distinct CDR3 sequences, more than 15% being singletons. Sequencing input: CD8+ T cells from PBMCs. The chain employs TRBV9 and TRBJ1-6; tentative D call: TRBD1 (6 bases). The sequence came from a human donor in good health (CMV status not recorded). Some clones in this sample may be carry-over from other donors' samples. Written as DNA, the CDR3 is TGTGCCAGCAGCCAGTTTGGGGGGGCCCTCGCCACCTCACCCCTCCACTTT. Amino acids: CASSQFGGALATSPLHF.